A selection of T cell receptor beta chains follows, all from one sample in a study of T-cell reconstitution after alpha-beta-depleted transplantation in children. TCRdb called the PCR reads again in MiXCR, with one record for every CDR3 protein. The table has some 550,000 distinct CDR3 sequences, approximately 22% seen once; the top ten hold roughly an eighth. The sequencing here drew on PBMCs, mostly from graft donor cells, taken 360 days after TCRalphabeta/CD19-depleted stem cell transplant. These receptor sequences come from a boy in the first two years of life who had a stem cell transplant for acute myeloid leukemia, so the T cells may come from the graft donor. Each CDR3 is given with its conserved first and last residue. The D gene is left open where the match is weak. Clone size appears in some rows only: once, few, many, or a class for an expanded clone.

D gene: .; CDR3 length: 11; V gene: TRBV18; J gene: TRBJ2-3; clone size: many; CDR3 protein: CASSLQDTQYF; CDR3 DNA: TGTGCCAGCTCCCTTCAAGATACGCAGTATTTT
D gene: .; CDR3 length: 13; V gene: TRBV10-2; J gene: TRBJ2-3; clone size: many; CDR3 protein: CASSEWGTDTQYF; CDR3 DNA: TGCGCCAGCAGTGAGTGGGGAACAGATACGCAGTATTTT
D gene: TRBD1; CDR3 length: 14; V gene: TRBV7-3; J gene: TRBJ2-5; clone size: .; CDR3 protein: CASSLIGQAETQYF; CDR3 DNA: TGTGCCAGCAGCTTAATCGGACAGGCAGAGACCCAGTACTTC
D gene: .; CDR3 length: 15; V gene: TRBV29-1; J gene: TRBJ1-1; clone size: few; CDR3 protein: CSVKDPAPMNTEAFF; CDR3 DNA: TGCAGCGTTAAAGATCCAGCTCCCATGAACACTGAAGCTTTCTTT
D gene: TRBD1; CDR3 length: 11; V gene: TRBV19; J gene: TRBJ1-2; clone size: once; CDR3 protein: CATRQGDGYTF; CDR3 DNA: TGTGCCACCAGACAGGGGGATGGCTACACCTTC
D gene: .; CDR3 length: 16; V gene: TRBV27; J gene: TRBJ2-1; clone size: .; CDR3 protein: CASSPGHRSYYNEQFF; CDR3 DNA: TGTGCCAGCAGTCCAGGTCACAGATCTTACTACAATGAGCAGTTCTTC
D gene: .; CDR3 length: 13; V gene: TRBV12-3/TRBV12-4; J gene: TRBJ1-2; clone size: .; CDR3 protein: CASSPGRVSGYTF; CDR3 DNA: TGTGCCAGCAGTCCAGGGAGGGTGAGTGGCTACACCTTC
D gene: TRBD2; CDR3 length: 14; V gene: TRBV6-1; J gene: TRBJ2-7; clone size: many; CDR3 protein: CASRRLAGSYEQYF; CDR3 DNA: TGTGCCAGCAGGAGACTAGCGGGGAGCTACGAGCAGTACTTC
D gene: .; CDR3 length: 13; V gene: TRBV29-1; J gene: TRBJ2-2; clone size: .; CDR3 protein: CSVERVNTGELFF; CDR3 DNA: TGCAGCGTTGAGCGAGTGAACACCGGGGAGCTGTTTTTT
D gene: .; CDR3 length: 15; V gene: TRBV28; J gene: TRBJ1-1; clone size: few; CDR3 protein: CASSLFTGLDTEAFF; CDR3 DNA: TGTGCCAGCAGTTTGTTCACAGGGTTAGACACTGAAGCTTTCTTT
D gene: .; CDR3 length: 16; V gene: TRBV5-4; J gene: TRBJ2-3; clone size: .; CDR3 protein: CASSSMTRASTDTQYF; CDR3 DNA: TGTGCCAGCAGCTCGATGACTAGGGCTAGCACAGATACGCAGTATTTT
D gene: .; CDR3 length: 16; V gene: TRBV29-1; J gene: TRBJ1-1; clone size: .; CDR3 protein: CSVVGLGALHDTEAFF; CDR3 DNA: TGCAGCGTTGTGGGGTTGGGAGCCCTCCACGACACTGAAGCTTTCTTT
D gene: .; CDR3 length: 14; V gene: TRBV7-8; J gene: TRBJ1-1; clone size: .; CDR3 protein: CASSPTRGRTEAFF; CDR3 DNA: TGTGCCAGCAGCCCTACCCGAGGGAGGACTGAAGCTTTCTTT
D gene: TRBD2; CDR3 length: 16; V gene: TRBV29-1; J gene: TRBJ2-1; clone size: many; CDR3 protein: CSVDSAGGPFYNEQFF; CDR3 DNA: TGCAGCGTTGACTCAGCGGGGGGGCCATTCTACAATGAGCAGTTCTTC
D gene: TRBD1; CDR3 length: 15; V gene: TRBV20-1; J gene: TRBJ2-3; clone size: few; CDR3 protein: CSALPGTGLIDTQYF; CDR3 DNA: TGCAGTGCACTTCCTGGGACAGGGCTTATAGATACGCAGTATTTT
D gene: .; CDR3 length: 15; V gene: TRBV14; J gene: TRBJ2-7; clone size: .; CDR3 protein: CASSQLGFGSYEQYF; CDR3 DNA: TGTGCCAGCAGCCAACTCGGGTTTGGCTCCTACGAGCAGTACTTC
D gene: .; CDR3 length: 14; V gene: TRBV15; J gene: TRBJ2-5; clone size: .; CDR3 protein: CATSRSFLAETQYF; CDR3 DNA: TGTGCCACCAGCAGATCGTTTCTGGCAGAGACCCAGTACTTC
D gene: .; CDR3 length: 11; V gene: TRBV29-1; J gene: TRBJ1-2; clone size: few; CDR3 protein: CSVPGLWGYTF; CDR3 DNA: TGCAGCGTTCCCGGGCTGTGGGGCTACACCTTC
D gene: .; CDR3 length: 14; V gene: TRBV24-1; J gene: TRBJ2-2; clone size: .; CDR3 protein: CATSDLGSFRRLFF; CDR3 DNA: TGTGCCACCAGTGATTTGGGAAGTTTTCGTCGGCTGTTTTTT
D gene: .; CDR3 length: 16; V gene: TRBV4-3; J gene: TRBJ2-3; clone size: .; CDR3 protein: CASSQVAVGYTDTQYF; CDR3 DNA: TGCGCCAGCAGCCAAGTGGCAGTCGGGTACACAGATACGCAGTATTTT
D gene: .; CDR3 length: 13; V gene: TRBV18; J gene: TRBJ2-5; clone size: many; CDR3 protein: CASSQQTQETQYF; CDR3 DNA: TGTGCCAGCTCACAACAGACCCAAGAGACCCAGTACTTC
D gene: TRBD1; CDR3 length: 13; V gene: TRBV29-1; J gene: TRBJ2-5; clone size: many; CDR3 protein: CSVADRGEGTQYF; CDR3 DNA: TGCAGCGTTGCGGACAGGGGTGAAGGGACCCAGTACTTC
D gene: .; CDR3 length: 14; V gene: TRBV20-1; J gene: TRBJ1-3; clone size: .; CDR3 protein: CSARGSYSGNTIYF; CDR3 DNA: TGCAGTGCTAGAGGCAGCTACTCTGGAAACACCATATATTTT
D gene: .; CDR3 length: 15; V gene: TRBV6-1; J gene: TRBJ2-7; clone size: few; CDR3 protein: CASTASGGLTYEQYF; CDR3 DNA: TGTGCCAGCACTGCCTCTGGGGGGCTCACCTACGAGCAGTACTTC
D gene: .; CDR3 length: 14; V gene: TRBV7-2; J gene: TRBJ2-6; clone size: many; CDR3 protein: CASSAGPGANVLTF; CDR3 DNA: TGTGCCAGCAGTGCAGGGCCTGGGGCCAACGTCCTGACTTTC
D gene: TRBD1; CDR3 length: 18; V gene: TRBV11-1; J gene: TRBJ2-3; clone size: .; CDR3 protein: CASSLARPTTGGADTQYF; CDR3 DNA: TGTGCCAGCAGCTTAGCACGCCCCACGACAGGGGGCGCAGATACGCAGTATTTT
D gene: TRBD1; CDR3 length: 13; V gene: TRBV29-1; J gene: TRBJ2-7; clone size: many; CDR3 protein: CSVEDTGGYEQYF; CDR3 DNA: TGCAGCGTTGAAGATACAGGGGGCTACGAGCAGTACTTC
D gene: .; CDR3 length: 12; V gene: TRBV15; J gene: TRBJ2-5; clone size: many; CDR3 protein: CATSRPGGTQYF; CDR3 DNA: TGTGCCACCAGCAGACCCGGGGGGACCCAGTACTTC
D gene: .; CDR3 length: 16; V gene: TRBV20-1; J gene: TRBJ1-1; clone size: .; CDR3 protein: CSAREGTVRENTEAFF; CDR3 DNA: TGCAGTGCTAGAGAAGGGACGGTTAGAGAGAACACTGAAGCTTTCTTT
D gene: .; CDR3 length: 17; V gene: TRBV6-5; J gene: TRBJ2-1; clone size: few; CDR3 protein: CASSYRRSASSYNEQFF; CDR3 DNA: TGTGCCAGCAGTTACCGCCGGAGCGCCAGCTCCTACAATGAGCAGTTCTTC
D gene: TRBD2; CDR3 length: 16; V gene: TRBV6-1; J gene: TRBJ2-5; clone size: .; CDR3 protein: CASKGGIAGGWETQYF; CDR3 DNA: TGTGCCAGCAAAGGGGGAATAGCGGGGGGCTGGGAGACCCAGTACTTC
D gene: .; CDR3 length: 15; V gene: TRBV7-2; J gene: TRBJ2-1; clone size: few; CDR3 protein: CASSSQGPIYNEQFF; CDR3 DNA: TGTGCCAGCAGCTCTCAGGGGCCGATCTACAATGAGCAGTTCTTC
D gene: .; CDR3 length: 15; V gene: TRBV5-1; J gene: TRBJ2-7; clone size: .; CDR3 protein: CASSLALGLIYEQYF; CDR3 DNA: TGCGCCAGCAGCTTGGCCCTAGGTTTGATCTACGAGCAGTACTTC
D gene: .; CDR3 length: 15; V gene: TRBV7-9; J gene: TRBJ1-2; clone size: many; CDR3 protein: CASSEFKDANYGYTF; CDR3 DNA: TGTGCCAGCAGCGAATTTAAGGACGCTAACTATGGCTACACCTTC
D gene: .; CDR3 length: 15; V gene: TRBV4-3; J gene: TRBJ1-5; clone size: once; CDR3 protein: CASSPHKKSNQPQHF; CDR3 DNA: TGCGCCAGCAGCCCTCATAAGAAAAGCAATCAGCCCCAGCATTTT